This T cell receptor beta chain comes out of a study of blood T cells in healthy people across ages. Germline V gene data show CDR1 as KGHSH and CDR2 as LQKENI. The length of the CDR3 is 20 residues. V was clipped by 3 bases and J by 0 bases; unmatched bases: 14. About this clonotype: Its antigen is unknown.

A sample-barcoded 5' primer and a J-beta primer mix were used in a second PCR of roughly 6 to 11 cycles. TCRdb re-analysed the 5' RACE reads in MiXCR, keeping a single row per CDR3 protein. The repertoire has 780,000 or so distinct CDR3 sequences, 45% to 70% of them found once; the top ten carry roughly 25%. Study-level results: Diversity of TCR beta per million T cells declined in a roughly linear way with age.

Sample: blood. V usage is TRBV18 and J usage is TRBJ2-4; TRBD1 matches at 10 bases. The sequence was collected from a man aged 40-49 years in good health. The chain's CDR3 is CASSPTGQGPFILAKNIQYF. CDR3 coding DNA: TGTGCCAGCTCACCGACGGGACAGGGGCCTTTCATTCTAGCCAAAAACATTCAGTACTTC. The full variable domain, in which reference TRBV18 and TRBJ2-4 provide the parts outside the CDR3, is NAGVMQNPRHLVRRRGQEARLRCSPMKGHSHVYWYRQLPEEGLKFMVYLQKENIIDESGMPKERFSAEFPKEGPSILRIQQVVRGDSAAYFCASSPTGQGPFILAKNIQYFGAGTRLSVL.